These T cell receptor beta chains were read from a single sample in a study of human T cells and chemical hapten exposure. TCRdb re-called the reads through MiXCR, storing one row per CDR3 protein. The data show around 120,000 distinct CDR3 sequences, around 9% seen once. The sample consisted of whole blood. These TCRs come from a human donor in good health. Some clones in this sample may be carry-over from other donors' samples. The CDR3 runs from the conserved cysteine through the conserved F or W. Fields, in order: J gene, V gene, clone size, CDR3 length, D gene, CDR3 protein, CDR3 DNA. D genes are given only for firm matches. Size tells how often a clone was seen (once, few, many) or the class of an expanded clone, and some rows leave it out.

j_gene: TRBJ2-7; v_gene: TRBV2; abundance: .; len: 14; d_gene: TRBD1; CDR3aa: CATLGQERSYEQYF; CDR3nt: TGTGCCACCCTAGGACAGGAACGCTCCTACGAGCAGTACTTC
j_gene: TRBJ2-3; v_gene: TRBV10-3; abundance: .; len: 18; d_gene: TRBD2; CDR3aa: CAISELTGLAEYTDTQYF; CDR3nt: TGTGCCATCAGTGAGTTAACCGGACTAGCGGAATACACAGATACGCAGTATTTT
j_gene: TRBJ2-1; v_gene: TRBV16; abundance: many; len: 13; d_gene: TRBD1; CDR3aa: CASSLPGGNEQFF; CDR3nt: TGTGCCAGCAGCCTCCCAGGGGGCAATGAGCAGTTCTTC
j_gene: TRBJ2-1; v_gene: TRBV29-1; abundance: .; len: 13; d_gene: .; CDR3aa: CSVALAGYNEQFF; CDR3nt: TGCAGCGTTGCTTTGGCGGGATACAATGAGCAGTTCTTC
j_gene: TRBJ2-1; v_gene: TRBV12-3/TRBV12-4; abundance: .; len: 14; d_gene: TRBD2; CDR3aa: CASLAGGPFGEQFF; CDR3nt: TGTGCCAGCCTAGCGGGAGGGCCCTTCGGAGAGCAGTTCTTC
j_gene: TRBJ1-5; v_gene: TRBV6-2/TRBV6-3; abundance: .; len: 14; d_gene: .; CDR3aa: CASTRSMRNQPQHF; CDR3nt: TGTGCCAGCACCCGATCTATGCGCAATCAGCCCCAGCATTTT
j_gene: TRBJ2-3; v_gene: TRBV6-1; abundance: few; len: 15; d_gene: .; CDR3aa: CASSEYQQRADTQYF; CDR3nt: TGTGCCAGCAGTGAATACCAACAGCGGGCAGATACGCAGTATTTT
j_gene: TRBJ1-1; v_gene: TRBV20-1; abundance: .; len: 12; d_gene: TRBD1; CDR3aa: CSAGQRNTEAFF; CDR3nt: TGCAGTGCGGGACAGAGGAACACTGAAGCTTTCTTT
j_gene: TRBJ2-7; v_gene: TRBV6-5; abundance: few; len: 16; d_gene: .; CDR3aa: CASSYAAGLSSYEQYF; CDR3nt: TGTGCCAGCAGTTACGCGGCAGGACTCTCCTCCTACGAGCAGTACTTC
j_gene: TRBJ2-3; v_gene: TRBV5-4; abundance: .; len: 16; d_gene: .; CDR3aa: CASSLLLVSGPDTQYF; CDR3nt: TGTGCCAGCAGCCTCTTACTAGTCTCGGGGCCAGATACGCAGTATTTT
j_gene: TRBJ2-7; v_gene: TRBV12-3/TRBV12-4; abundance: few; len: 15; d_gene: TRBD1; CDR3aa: CASSLRWTGSLEQYF; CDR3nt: TGTGCCAGCAGTTTACGTTGGACAGGGTCCCTCGAGCAGTACTTC
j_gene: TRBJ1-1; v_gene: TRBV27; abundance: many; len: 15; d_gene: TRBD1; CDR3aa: CASNHQRTGYTEAFF; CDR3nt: TGTGCCAGCAACCACCAAAGGACAGGTTACACTGAAGCTTTCTTT
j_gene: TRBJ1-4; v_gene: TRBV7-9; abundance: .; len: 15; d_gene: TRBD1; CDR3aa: CASSRGQEINEKLFF; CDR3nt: TGTGCCAGCAGCAGAGGACAGGAGATTAATGAAAAACTGTTTTTT
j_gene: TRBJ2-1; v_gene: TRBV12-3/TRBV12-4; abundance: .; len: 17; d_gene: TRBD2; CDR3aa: CASSPFSGREVYNEQFF; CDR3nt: TGTGCCAGCAGTCCCTTTTCAGGACGGGAGGTTTACAATGAGCAGTTCTTC
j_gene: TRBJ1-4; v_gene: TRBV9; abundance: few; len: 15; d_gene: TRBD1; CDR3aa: CASSKRTGADEKLFF; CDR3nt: TGTGCCAGCAGCAAGCGGACAGGGGCGGATGAAAAACTGTTTTTT
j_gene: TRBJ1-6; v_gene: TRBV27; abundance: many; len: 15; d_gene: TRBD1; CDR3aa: CASSPKGQGNSPLHF; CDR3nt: TGTGCCAGCAGTCCAAAAGGACAGGGTAATTCACCCCTCCACTTT
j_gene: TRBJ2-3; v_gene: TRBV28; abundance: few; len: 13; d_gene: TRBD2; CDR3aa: CASQRGGTDTQYF; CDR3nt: TGTGCCTCCCAGCGGGGAGGCACAGATACGCAGTATTTT
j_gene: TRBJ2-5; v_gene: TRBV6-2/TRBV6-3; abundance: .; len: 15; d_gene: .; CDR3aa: CATTPLGPSQETQYF; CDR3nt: TGTGCCACCACTCCGTTGGGACCGAGCCAAGAGACCCAGTACTTC
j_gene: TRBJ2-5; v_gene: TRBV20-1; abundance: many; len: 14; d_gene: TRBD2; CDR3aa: CSARDSSGEETQYF; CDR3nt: TGCAGTGCTAGAGATTCCAGCGGGGAAGAGACCCAGTACTTC
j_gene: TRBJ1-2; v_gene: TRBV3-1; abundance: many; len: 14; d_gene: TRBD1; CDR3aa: CASSRDRVNYGYTF; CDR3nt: TGTGCCAGCAGCCGGGACAGGGTTAACTATGGCTACACCTTC
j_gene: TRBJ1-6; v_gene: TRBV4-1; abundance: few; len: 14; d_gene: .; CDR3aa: CASSQVGAVRPLHF; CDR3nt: TGCGCCAGCAGCCAAGTAGGGGCCGTAAGACCCCTCCACTTT
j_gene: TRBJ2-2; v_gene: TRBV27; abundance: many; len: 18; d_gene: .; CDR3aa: CASSAVGEGGGNTGELFF; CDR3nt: TGTGCCAGCAGTGCCGTTGGGGAGGGGGGCGGTAACACCGGGGAGCTGTTTTTT
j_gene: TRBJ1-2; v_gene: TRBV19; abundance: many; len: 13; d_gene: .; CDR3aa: CASSTQSHYGYTF; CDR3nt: TGTGCCAGTAGTACGCAGTCCCACTATGGCTACACCTTC
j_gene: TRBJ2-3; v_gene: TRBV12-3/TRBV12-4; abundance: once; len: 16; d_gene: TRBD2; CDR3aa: CASGSGTSGLTDTQYF; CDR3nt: TGTGCCAGCGGTTCTGGGACTAGCGGTCTCACAGATACGCAGTATTTT
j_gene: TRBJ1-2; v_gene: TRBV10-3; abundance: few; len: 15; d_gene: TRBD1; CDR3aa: CAIARDREANYGYTF; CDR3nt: TGTGCCATCGCTCGGGACAGGGAAGCTAACTATGGCTACACCTTC
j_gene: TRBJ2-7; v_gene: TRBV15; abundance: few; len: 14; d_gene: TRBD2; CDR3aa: CATAGTAGGYEQYF; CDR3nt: TGTGCCACCGCGGGGACAGCGGGGGGGTACGAGCAGTACTTC
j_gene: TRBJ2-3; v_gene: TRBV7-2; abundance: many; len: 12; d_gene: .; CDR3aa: CASSLVPDTQYF; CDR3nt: TGTGCCAGCAGCTTAGTGCCAGATACGCAGTATTTT
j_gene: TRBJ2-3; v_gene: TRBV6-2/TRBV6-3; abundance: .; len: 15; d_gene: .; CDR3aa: CASSYGELSTDTQYF; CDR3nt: TGTGCCAGCAGTTACGGGGAATTGAGCACAGATACGCAGTATTTT
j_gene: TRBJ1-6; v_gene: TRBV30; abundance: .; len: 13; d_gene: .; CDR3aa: CAWSVVTNSPLHF; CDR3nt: TGTGCCTGGAGTGTAGTCACAAATTCACCCCTCCACTTT
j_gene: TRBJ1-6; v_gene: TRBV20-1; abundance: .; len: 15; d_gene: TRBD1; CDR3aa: CSAPLDRADNSPLHF; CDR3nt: TGCAGTGCCCCTTTGGACAGGGCGGATAATTCACCCCTCCACTTT
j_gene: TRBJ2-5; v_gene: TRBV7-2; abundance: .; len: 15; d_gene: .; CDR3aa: CASSLAYPVQETQYF; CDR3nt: TGTGCCAGCAGCTTAGCGTATCCGGTCCAAGAGACCCAGTACTTC
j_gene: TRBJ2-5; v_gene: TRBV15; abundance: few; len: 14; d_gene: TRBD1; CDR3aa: CATSHGQGGETQYF; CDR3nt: TGTGCCACCAGCCACGGACAGGGTGGAGAGACCCAGTACTTC
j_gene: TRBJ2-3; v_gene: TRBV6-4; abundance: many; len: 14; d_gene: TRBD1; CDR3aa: CASSPTGGTDTQYF; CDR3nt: TGTGCCAGCAGTCCGACAGGGGGCACAGATACGCAGTATTTT
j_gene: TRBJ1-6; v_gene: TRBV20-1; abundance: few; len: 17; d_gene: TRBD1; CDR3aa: CSARKQGTPYYNSPLHF; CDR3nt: TGCAGTGCTAGAAAACAGGGGACTCCCTACTATAATTCACCCCTCCACTTT
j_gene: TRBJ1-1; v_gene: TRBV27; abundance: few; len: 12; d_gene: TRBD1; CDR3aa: CASGDRGTEAFF; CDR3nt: TGTGCCAGCGGGGACAGAGGGACTGAAGCTTTCTTT
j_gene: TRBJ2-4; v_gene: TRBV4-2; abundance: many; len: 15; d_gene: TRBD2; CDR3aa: CASSQDRSSGGLQYF; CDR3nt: TGTGCCAGCAGCCAAGATAGGTCTAGCGGGGGACTCCAGTACTTC
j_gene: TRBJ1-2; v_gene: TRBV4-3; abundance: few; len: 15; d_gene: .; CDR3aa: CASSQEGGDYYGYTF; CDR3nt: TGCGCCAGCAGCCAAGAAGGGGGGGATTACTATGGCTACACCTTC
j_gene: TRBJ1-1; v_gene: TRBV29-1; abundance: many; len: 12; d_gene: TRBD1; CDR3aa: CSVQGTYTEAFF; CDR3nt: TGCAGCGTACAGGGGACCTACACTGAAGCTTTCTTT
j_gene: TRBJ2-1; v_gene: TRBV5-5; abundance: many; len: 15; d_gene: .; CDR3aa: CASSLQGSSYNEQFF; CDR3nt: TGTGCCAGCAGCCTACAGGGCAGCTCCTACAATGAGCAGTTCTTC
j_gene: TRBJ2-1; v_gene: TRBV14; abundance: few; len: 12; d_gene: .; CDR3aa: CASSLLRGGQFF; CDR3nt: TGTGCCAGCAGCCTCTTAAGGGGGGGGCAGTTCTTC
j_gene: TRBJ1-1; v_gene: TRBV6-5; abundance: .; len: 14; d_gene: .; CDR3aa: CASCSRGEVTEAFF; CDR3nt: TGTGCCAGCTGCAGCCGGGGGGAGGTCACTGAAGCTTTCTTT
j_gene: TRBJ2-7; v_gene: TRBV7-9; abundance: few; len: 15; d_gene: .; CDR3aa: CASSLIDRRAYEQYF; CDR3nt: TGTGCCAGCAGCTTAATAGACAGGAGGGCCTACGAGCAGTACTTC
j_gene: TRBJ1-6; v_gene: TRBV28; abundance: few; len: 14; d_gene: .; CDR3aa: CASRVLGGNSPLHF; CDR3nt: TGTGCCAGCAGGGTCCTGGGGGGGAATTCACCCCTCCACTTT
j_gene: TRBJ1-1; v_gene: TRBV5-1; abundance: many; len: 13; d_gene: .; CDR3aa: CASSPQGNTEAFF; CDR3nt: TGCGCCAGCAGCCCACAGGGTAACACTGAAGCTTTCTTT
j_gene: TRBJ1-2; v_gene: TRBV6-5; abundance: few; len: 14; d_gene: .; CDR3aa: CASRTLGGAGGYTF; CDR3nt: TGTGCCAGCAGAACACTCGGAGGGGCTGGCGGCTACACCTTC
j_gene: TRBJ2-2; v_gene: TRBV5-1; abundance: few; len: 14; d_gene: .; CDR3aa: CASLTGSNTGELFF; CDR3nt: TGCGCCAGCCTAACAGGCTCGAACACCGGGGAGCTGTTTTTT
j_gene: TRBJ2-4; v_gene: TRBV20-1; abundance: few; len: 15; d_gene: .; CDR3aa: CSARDPGLAKNIQYF; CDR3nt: TGCAGTGCTAGAGATCCGGGACTAGCCAAAAACATTCAGTACTTC
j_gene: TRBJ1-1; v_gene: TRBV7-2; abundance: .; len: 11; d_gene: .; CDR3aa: CASSLGLEAFF; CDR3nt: TGTGCCAGCAGCTTAGGGCTTGAAGCTTTCTTT
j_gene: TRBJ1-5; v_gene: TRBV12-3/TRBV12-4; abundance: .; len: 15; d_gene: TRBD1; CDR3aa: CTSSLGQGSNQPQHF; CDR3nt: TGTACCAGCAGTTTAGGACAGGGTAGCAATCAGCCCCAGCATTTT
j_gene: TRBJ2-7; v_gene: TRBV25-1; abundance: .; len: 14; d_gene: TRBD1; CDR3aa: CASSGQGTPYEQYF; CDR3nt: TGTGCCAGCAGTGGACAGGGTACTCCCTACGAGCAGTACTTC
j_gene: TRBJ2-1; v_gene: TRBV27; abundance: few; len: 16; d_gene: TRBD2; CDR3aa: CASSFWTSGSYNEQFF; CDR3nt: TGTGCCAGCAGTTTTTGGACTAGCGGCTCCTACAATGAGCAGTTCTTC
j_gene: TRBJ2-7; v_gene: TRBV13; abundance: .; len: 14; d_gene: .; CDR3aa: CVKARASVYYEQYF; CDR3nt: TGTGTTAAAGCAAGAGCTAGCGTCTACTACGAGCAGTACTTC
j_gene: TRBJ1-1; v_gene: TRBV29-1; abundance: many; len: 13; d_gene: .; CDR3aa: CSVENTLNTEAFF; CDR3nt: TGCAGCGTTGAAAACACCCTGAACACTGAAGCTTTCTTT
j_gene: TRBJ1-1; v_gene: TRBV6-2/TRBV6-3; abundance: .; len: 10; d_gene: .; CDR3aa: CASSGREAFF; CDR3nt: TGTGCCAGCAGTGGTCGGGAAGCTTTCTTT
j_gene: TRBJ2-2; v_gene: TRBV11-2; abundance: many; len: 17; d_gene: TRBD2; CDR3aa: CASSLGASGANTGELFF; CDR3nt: TGTGCCAGCAGCTTAGGAGCTAGCGGAGCGAACACCGGGGAGCTGTTTTTT